Shown below are 15 T cell receptor beta chains from a single sample sequenced in a study of PD-1 blockade in classical Hodgkin lymphoma. Regarding time point: cycle 4 day 1 (C4D1), after about 6 weeks of nivolumab. All patients experienced relapse after autologous stem cell transplantation, and brentuximab vedotin exposure was variable. TCRdb's copy holds only in-frame clones and misses some; the assay was immunoSEQ multiplex PCR. The sample carries 20,000 to 25,000 clones, approximately 65% recorded once. Sequenced here: peripheral blood mononuclear cells (PBMCs), sampled before the fourth cycle of nivolumab. The receptors shown here come from a human donor with classical Hodgkin lymphoma.

The V and J genes are TRBV9 and TRBJ2-5; D may be TRBD1 or TRBD2 (5 bases each). V was pared by 3 bases and J by 7 bases, with 13 bases between. Germline V gives CDR1 SGDLS, CDR2 YYNGEE. The CDR3 sequence is 13 residues long. The CDR3 is CASSGRDRGTQYF. The CDR3 region has the DNA TGTGCCAGCAGCGGCCGGGACCGGGGGACCCAGTACTTC.

This clone was seen more than once but under ten times. V usage is TRBV4-2 and J usage is TRBJ2-5; 8 nucleotides match TRBD2. This CDR3 comprises 15 residues. Germline assignment: CDR1 LGHNA and CDR2 YNFKEQ. With V trimmed by 3 bases and J by 1 base, 4 bases remained unmatched. DNA of the CDR3: TGTGCCAGCAGCCAGGACGGGACTAGCCAAGAGACCCAGTACTTC. This gives the protein CASSQDGTSQETQYF.

The chain carries TRBV6-5 and TRBJ1-2; D is uncertain. Trimming pared 6 bases from V and 4 bases from J, leaving 15 bases between. Germline loops: CDR1 MNHEY, CDR2 SVGAGI. The CDR3 is 14 amino acids. The CDR3 region is CASRNRTRSYGYTF. In DNA form, the CDR3 reads TGTGCCAGCAGAAACCGCACTAGGTCCTATGGCTACACCTTC.

This clone was found a few times. The chain carries TRBV11-2 and TRBJ2-1; D is uncertain. The germline gives CDR1 SGHAT, CDR2 FQNNGV. Trimming stripped 2 bases from V and 12 bases from J, with 14 bases between. The CDR3 length is 13 residues. CDR3 protein: CASSLTVAGGQFF. The DNA for the CDR3 is TGTGCCAGCAGCTTAACAGTGGCCGGCGGGCAGTTCTTC.

The gene calls are TRBV12-5 and TRBJ2-3; 9 bases fit TRBD2. Germline values: CDR1 LGHNT, CDR2 FRNRAP. Germline trimming cut 5 bases from V and 6 bases from J; bases unmatched to any gene: 6. The CDR3 has 14 amino acids. CDR3: CASGLSGGGDTQYF. In DNA, the CDR3 is TGTGCTAGTGGTCTTAGCGGGGGCGGGGATACGCAGTATTTT.

This clone was counted a few times. This chain uses TRBV29-1 with TRBJ1-2; the match to TRBD1 covers 8 bases. V lost 6 bases to trimming and J lost 3 bases; unmatched junction nucleotides: 21. CDR1 and CDR2 (germline): SQVTM, ANQGSEA. This CDR3 spans 18 amino acids. CDR3 coding DNA: TGCAGCGTCCCCACCCCCCGGACAGGGAGTTCTTCGGACTATGGCTACACCTTC. Its translation is CSVPTPRTGSSSDYGYTF.

This clone was detected a few times. At one of its ends the junction is not consistent with the germline gene, which may arise from a read error. This chain links TRBV5-6 with TRBJ1-3; D remains ambiguous. The CDR3 extends over 13 amino acids. Germline V CDR1 and CDR2: SGHDT, YYEEEE. The CDR3 here is CASSLAGGNTIYF. DNA for the CDR3: TGTGCCAGCAGTTTGGCCGGGGGAAACACCATATATTTT.

The chain recombines TRBV5-1 with TRBJ1-2, with TRBD1 identical over 8 bases. This CDR3 region has 17 residues. Germline CDR1 SGHRS, CDR2 YFSETQ. The V segment lost 3 bases and the J segment 8 bases; nucleotides outside the gene matches: 18. The CDR3 is CASSSGGDRFTSAGYTF. Here the CDR3 DNA reads TGCGCCAGCAGCTCTGGGGGGGACAGGTTTACTTCGGCCGGCTACACCTTC.

This chain connects TRBV7-9 to TRBJ2-7; 13 bases line up with TRBD2. This CDR3 has 16 residues. Unmatched junction bases numbered 6, after V lost 5 bases and J lost 2 bases. Germline CDR1 is SEHNR and CDR2 is FQNEAQ (reference sequence). CDR3 loop: CASSPETSGGTYEQYF. CDR3 bases: TGTGCCAGCAGCCCCGAGACTAGCGGGGGGACCTACGAGCAGTACTTC.

The chain uses TRBV4-1 and TRBJ1-3, with D uncertain. The CDR3 runs 18 residues. The V end lost 2 bases, the J end lost 4 bases, and 21 bases lay between the germline ends. In germline, CDR1 is MGHRA, CDR2 YSYEKL. Written as DNA, the CDR3 is TGCGCCAGCAGCCAATGGGTACTGTACTCCGAACAAGGAAACACCATATATTTT. Translating it yields CASSQWVLYSEQGNTIYF.

Relative to its sample, this clone is medium-sized (0.01 to 0.1%). Relative to the germline gene, one junction end is altered; a read error may explain this. This chain links TRBV6-6 with TRBJ2-4; 9 nucleotides align to TRBD2. Germline V gene data show CDR1 as MNHNY and CDR2 as SVGAGI (reference sequence). CDR3 length: 12 amino acids. CDR3 amino acids: CASSYSGGGVDF. For the CDR3, the DNA is TGTGCCAGCAGTTACTCGGGCGGGGGGGTTGACTTC.

This clone has just a few counts. This sequence joins TRBV6-6 and TRBJ1-5; D is perhaps TRBD1 (5 bases). V was shortened by 5 bases and J by 3 bases, with 8 bases between the two germline ends. CDR1 and CDR2 from the germline V gene are MNHNY and SVGAGI (reference sequence). The CDR3 loop spans 13 amino acids. The CDR3 DNA reads TGTGCCAGCAGTACAGGTTACAATCAGCCCCAGCATTTT. It translates to CASSTGYNQPQHF.

Turning to this clone: This sample includes further DNA sequences coding for the same CDR3. The chain combines TRBV6-5 with TRBJ1-3; D is unclear. Between the trimmed V and J ends, which lost 2 bases and 0 bases, there was a span of 5 bases. Germline loops: CDR1 MNHEY, CDR2 SVGAGI. This CDR3 is built from 14 residues. The CDR3 region has the DNA TGTGCCAGCAGTTACACGGGCTCTGGAAACACCATATATTTT. This codes for CASSYTGSGNTIYF.

The genes are TRBV6-1 and TRBJ1-5; D remains unclear. CDR1 MNHNS and CDR2 SASEGT come from the germline V gene. V was trimmed by 3 bases and J by 4 bases, leaving 16 bases between them. The CDR3 runs to 16 residues. The DNA of the CDR3 is TGTGCCAGCAGTGACTTTCTAGGCAGGAATAATCAGCCCCAGCATTTT. It is translated as CASSDFLGRNNQPQHF.

The chain is built from TRBV9 and TRBJ1-1, with a weak D call TRBD1 (5 bases). The CDR3 sequence is 13 residues long. Trimming removed 5 bases from V and 7 bases from J, with 15 bases in between. In germline, CDR1 is SGDLS, CDR2 YYNGEE. The CDR3 protein is CASRDPGWGEAFF. As DNA, the CDR3 is TGTGCCAGCAGAGATCCAGGGTGGGGTGAAGCTTTCTTT. Full variable domain (missing parts from reference TRBV9 and TRBJ1-1): DSGVTQTPKHLITATGQRVTLRCSPRSGDLSVYWYQQSLDQGLQFLIQYYNGEERAKGNILERFSAQQFPDLHSELNLSSLELGDSALYFCASRDPGWGEAFFGQGTRLTVV.